The 9 T cell receptor beta chains given below trace back to one sample, sequenced in a study of identical twins. TCRdb re-derived calls from the 5' RACE reads in MiXCR, one entry per CDR3 protein. The table lists about 530,000 distinct CDR3 sequences, more than 20% of them singletons. These records were also assigned to another study, of yellow fever vaccine responses in identical twins.

Source material: CD4+ T cells sorted from blood. Receptors originate from a young woman in good health.

This clonotype ranks as medium-sized. The chain couples TRBV5-1 to TRBJ2-7; TRBD2 agrees at 10 bases. This CDR3 is built from 13 residues. V lost 3 bases to trimming and J lost 5 bases; unmatched junction nucleotides: 2. Germline assignment: CDR1 SGHRS and CDR2 YFSETQ. DNA of the CDR3: TGCGCCAGCAGCTCTGGGACTAGCGACGAGCAGTACTTC. It translates to CASSSGTSDEQYF.

Here the CDR3 DNA reads TGCAGTGCTAGAGTCGGAGTAAGGAAGTCACCCCTCCACTTT. Translation gives CSARVGVRKSPLHF. The chain uses TRBV20-1 and TRBJ1-6; D not resolved. The V end was cut by 1 base, the J end by 10 bases, with 14 bases between. The CDR3 runs to 14 residues. Germline CDR1 and CDR2: DFQATT and SNEGSKA (reference sequence).

The rearrangement joins TRBV18 to TRBJ2-1; TRBD2 agrees at 9 bases. Germline V gives CDR1 KGHSH, CDR2 LQKENI. The J segment lost 7 bases and the V segment lost 2 bases, leaving 9 bases of the junction unmatched. The CDR3 is made up of 16 amino acids. In DNA form, the CDR3 reads TGTGCCAGCTCACCAGTTTTAGCGGGAGTTGGGAATGAGCAGTTCTTC. Residues: CASSPVLAGVGNEQFF.

This clonotype has more than one count but fewer than ten. The chain has TRBV5-1 and TRBJ1-6, with D possibly TRBD1 on 6 matching bases. Trimming removed 2 bases from V and 11 bases from J, with 14 bases in between. The germline CDR1 and CDR2 sequences are SGHRS and YFSETQ. CDR3 length: 14 amino acids. The chain's CDR3 is CASSFTPGGPPLHF. In nucleotides, the CDR3 is TGCGCCAGCAGCTTCACCCCCGGGGGGCCACCCCTCCACTTT.

Ten or more counts support this clonotype. This CDR3 reads CASSPGLAGGEQFF. CDR3 DNA sequence: TGCGCCAGCAGCCCGGGACTAGCGGGGGGTGAGCAGTTCTTC. This chain connects TRBV5-1 to TRBJ2-1; TRBD2 agrees at 15 bases. Germline CDR1 reads SGHRS; CDR2 reads YFSETQ. The trim removed 4 bases at V and 9 bases at J, leaving 2 bases unmatched. This CDR3 has 14 residues.

The rearrangement uses TRBV5-6 and TRBJ2-3; D is uncertain. The CDR3 extends over 16 amino acids. Germline lookup yields CDR1 SGHDT and CDR2 YYEEEE. Between the trimmed V and J ends, which lost 1 base and 0 bases, there was a span of 12 bases. CDR3 nucleotide sequence: TGTGCCAGCAGCTTGCCTACAGCCACTAGCACAGATACGCAGTATTTT. Translating it yields CASSLPTATSTDTQYF.

This clonotype turned up a few times. This chain links TRBV4-2 with TRBJ2-1, with TRBD1 matching over 10 bases. V lost 0 bases and J lost 4; bases outside the gene matches: 3. Per the germline V gene, CDR1 is LGHNA and CDR2 is YNFKEQ. This CDR3 spans 16 amino acids. CDR3 amino acids: CASSQEWDRGYNEQFF. DNA of the CDR3: TGTGCCAGCAGCCAAGAATGGGACAGGGGATACAATGAGCAGTTCTTC.

This clonotype was observed a few times. The rearrangement uses TRBV3-1 and TRBJ2-3, with 8 bases aligning to TRBD2. V was pared by 7 bases and J by 5 bases, with 5 bases of the junction left unmatched. Per the germline V gene, CDR1 is LGHDT and CDR2 is YNNKEL (reference sequence). This CDR3 region has 13 residues. The CDR3 region has the DNA TGTGCCAGCACCACAGCGGGAGTAGATACGCAGTATTTT. It codes for CASTTAGVDTQYF.

This rearrangement joins TRBV15 to TRBJ2-7; possibly TRBD1 or TRBD2 for D (5 bases each). CDR3 size: 15 residues. Germline-derived CDR1 and CDR2 are LNHNV and YYDKDF (reference sequence). Trimming left V 4 bases short and J 3 bases short, with 16 bases between. CDR3 protein: CATSTKGRVNYEQYF. CDR3 coding DNA: TGTGCCACCAGCACAAAGGGACGGGTAAACTACGAGCAGTACTTC.